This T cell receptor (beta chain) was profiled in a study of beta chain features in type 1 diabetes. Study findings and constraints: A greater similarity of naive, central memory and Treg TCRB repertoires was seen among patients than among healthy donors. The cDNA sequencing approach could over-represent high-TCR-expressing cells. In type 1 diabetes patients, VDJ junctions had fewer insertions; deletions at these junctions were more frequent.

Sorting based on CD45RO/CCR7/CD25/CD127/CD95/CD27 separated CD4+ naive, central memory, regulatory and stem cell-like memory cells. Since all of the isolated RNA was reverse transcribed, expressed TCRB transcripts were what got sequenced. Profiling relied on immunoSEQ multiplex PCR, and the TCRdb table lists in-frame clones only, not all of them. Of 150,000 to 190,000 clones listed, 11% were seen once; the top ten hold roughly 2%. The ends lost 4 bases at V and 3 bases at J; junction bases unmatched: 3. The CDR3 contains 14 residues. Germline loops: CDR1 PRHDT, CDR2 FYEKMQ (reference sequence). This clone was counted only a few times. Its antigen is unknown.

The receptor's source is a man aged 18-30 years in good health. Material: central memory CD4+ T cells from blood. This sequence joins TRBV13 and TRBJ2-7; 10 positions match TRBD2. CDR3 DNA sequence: TGTGCCAGCAGCTCGAGCGGGGGGGTCTACGAGCAGTACTTC. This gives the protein CASSSSGGVYEQYF.